The clone carrying this TCR beta chain was observed a handful of times. The antigen is unknown. The data stem from a study of T cell responses to AZD1222 COVID-19 vaccine. The study's findings and limits: At study baseline, merely six AZD1222 recipients were seropositive. Most donors were white British and more were female, and clonal diversity was possibly underestimated. The study found vaccine-associated CD4 TCRs spanning spike, dominant at 160-218 and 743-854.

The repertoire was sequenced with immunoSEQ multiplex PCR; TCRdb's copy has only in-frame clones and lacks some. The table has 150,000 to 200,000 clones, 80% to 95% seen once; the top ten hold under 2.5%. This CDR3 has 21 residues. V was shortened by 2 bases and J by 3 bases, with 29 bases between the two germline ends. CDR1 is MRHNA and CDR2 is SNTAGT in the germline V gene. The source is an adult in good health. V is TRBV6-4 and J is TRBJ1-5; D possibly corresponds to TRBD1 (5 bases). Material: peripheral blood, obtained on day 0 of AZD1222 vaccination. The CDR3: CASSDPGRLTTLILFNQPQHF. In nucleotides, the CDR3 is TGTGCCAGCAGTGACCCGGGGCGACTAACAACCCTTATACTCTTCAATCAGCCCCAGCATTTT.